This T cell receptor (beta chain) derives from a study of OX40 agonist ivuxolimab in advanced cancers. For the study at large: Earlier treatment with anti-PD-1, anti-PD-L1 or anti-CTLA-4 was permitted, and roughly 42% had received some. One hepatocellular carcinoma and a couple of cutaneous melanoma patients partially responded.

Generated by immunoSEQ multiplex PCR, the TCRdb table keeps only in-frame clones and is missing some. Of just under 100,000 clones listed, approximately 94% were seen once; the top ten hold roughly 0.17%. The source is an adult with an advanced solid tumor such as melanoma, head and neck, liver or kidney cancer. The sequences come from CD4+ or CD8+ T cells sorted from blood, collected in a trial of the OX40 agonist ivuxolimab.

The CDR3 protein is CASSAGTGREAFF. DNA for the CDR3: TGTGCCAGCAGTGCTGGGACAGGGAGGGAAGCTTTCTTT. This chain uses TRBV6-4 with TRBJ1-1; TRBD1 matches 9 bases. This CDR3 has 13 residues. V trimming: 4 bases; J trimming: 8 bases; junction bases outside the gene matches: 5. Germline V lookup: CDR1 MRHNA, CDR2 SNTAGT.